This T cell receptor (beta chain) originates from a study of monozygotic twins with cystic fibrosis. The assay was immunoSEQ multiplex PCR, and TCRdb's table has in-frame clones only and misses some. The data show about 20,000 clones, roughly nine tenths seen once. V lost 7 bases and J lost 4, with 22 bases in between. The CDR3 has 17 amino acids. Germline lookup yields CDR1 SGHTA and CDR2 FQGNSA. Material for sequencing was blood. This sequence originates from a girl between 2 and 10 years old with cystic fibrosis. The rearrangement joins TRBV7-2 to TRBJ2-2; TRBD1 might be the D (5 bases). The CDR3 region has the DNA TGTGCCAGCACTTTAGGAAGGGGCCTCGATGGCACCGGGGAGCTGTTTTTT. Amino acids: CASTLGRGLDGTGELFF.